The 29 T cell receptor beta chains listed next were all sequenced from one sample in a study of molecular identifiers for immune sequencing clone quantification. One entry per CDR3 protein results from TCRdb running MiXCR on the PCR reads. Counted here are about 510,000 distinct CDR3 sequences, around a fifth occurring once; the ten biggest clones make up around 0.86%. What was sequenced was naive CD8+ T cells from blood, with Jurkat cell RNA spiked in. Subset here: FACS-sorted CD8+CD4-CCR7+CD45RA+ naive T cells. The receptors shown here come from a human donor in good health. Some libraries in this study had Jurkat cell RNA spiked in.

To note about this clonotype: Here the CDR3 omits its conserved ending phenylalanine or tryptophan, so a read error is the likely source. The DNA is left out, because the CDR3 cannot be placed on it with certainty; the CDR3 is given as TCRdb lists it. The chain uses TRBV29-1 and TRBJ2-3. CDR1 SQVTM and CDR2 ANQGSEA come from the germline V gene. The CDR3 spans 11 amino acids, including both terminal residues. The CDR3 here is CSVPWGSFEYL.

This clonotype appeared a few times. This chain uses TRBV4-1 with TRBJ1-2; 12 bases are a match to TRBD1. CDR3 size: 17 residues. The germline gives CDR1 MGHRA, CDR2 YSYEKL. V dropped 2 bases and J dropped 7; count of bases not matched to a gene: 11. In DNA, the CDR3 is TGCGCCAGCAGCCAAATCTACACGGGACAGGGGGCTTTTGGCTACACCTTC. This codes for CASSQIYTGQGAFGYTF.

This clonotype has at least ten counts. The rearrangement links TRBV7-8 to TRBJ1-5; the D is unclear. The CDR3 consists of 14 residues. Looked up from germline, CDR1 is SGHVS and CDR2 is FQNEAQ. Trimming removed 10 bases at V and 0 bases at J, with 13 bases between. The CDR3 bases are TGTGCCAATCGACTAGACCCTAGCAATCAGCCCCAGCATTTT. It is translated as CANRLDPSNQPQHF.

The table lists this clonotype with a few counts. The chain links TRBV5-1 to TRBJ2-7; D may be TRBD2 (5 bases). Looked up from germline, CDR1 is SGHRS and CDR2 is YFSETQ. The CDR3 length is 16 residues. V lost 0 bases and J lost 0, with 13 bases in between. This chain's CDR3 is CASSLAGVLSSYEQYF. The CDR3 DNA follows: TGCGCCAGCAGCTTGGCCGGGGTCTTAAGCTCCTACGAGCAGTACTTC.

With regard to this clonotype: A much larger clone lies one base from this, so it may be a read error. V and J are TRBV20-1 and TRBJ2-3; TRBD2 agrees at 15 bases. There are 18 residues in the CDR3. The trim removed 4 bases at V and 2 bases at J, leaving 10 bases unmatched. Germline CDR1 DFQATT, CDR2 SNEGSKA (reference sequence). CDR3 region: CSANSGTSGGPPTDTQYF. Written as DNA, the CDR3 is TGCAGTGCTAACTCCGGGACTAGCGGGGGGCCTCCCACAGATACGCAGTATTTT.

This chain uses TRBV20-1 with TRBJ2-1; TRBD2 matches 9 bases. The CDR3 has 17 amino acids. In germline, CDR1 is DFQATT, CDR2 SNEGSKA (reference sequence). The trim removed 0 bases at V and 5 bases at J, leaving 11 bases unmatched. DNA for the CDR3: TGCAGTGCTAGAGACCTTGGTCTAGCGGGGATGAACAATGAGCAGTTCTTC. It is translated as CSARDLGLAGMNNEQFF.

The sample holds many counts of this clonotype. This chain connects TRBV7-9 to TRBJ1-2; a possible D gene is TRBD1 (5 bases). This CDR3 region has 14 residues. Trimming took off 2 bases at V and 3 bases at J, with 10 bases between the two ends. Germline CDR1 reads SEHNR; CDR2 reads FQNEAQ (reference sequence). The CDR3 loop is CASSLFGADYGYTF. CDR3 DNA: TGTGCCAGCAGCTTATTCGGGGCAGACTATGGCTACACCTTC.

V and J are TRBV4-1 and TRBJ2-3; possible D gene TRBD2, 6 bases. Looked up from germline, CDR1 is MGHRA and CDR2 is YSYEKL. V lost 5 bases and J 1 base, leaving 16 bases between the germline ends. CDR3 length: 16 amino acids. CDR3 loop: CASSNRLVGGTDTQYF. CDR3 nucleotides: TGCGCCAGCAGCAACAGACTAGTGGGGGGCACAGATACGCAGTATTTT.

J is TRBJ1-2 and V is TRBV6-5; 8 positions match TRBD1. The CDR3 covers 16 residues. Trimming cost V 5 bases and J 3 bases; bases outside gene matches: 11. The germline gives CDR1 MNHEY, CDR2 SVGAGI. This CDR3 reads CASSSPRTGFHYGYTF. CDR3 DNA: TGTGCCAGCAGTAGCCCCCGGACAGGGTTTCACTATGGCTACACCTTC.

This clonotype was recorded many times. The chain couples TRBV12-3 or TRBV12-4 to TRBJ1-2, with D unclear. The CDR3 contains 14 residues. V lost 3 bases to trimming and J lost 0 bases, with 8 bases between them. In DNA, the CDR3 is TGTGCCAGCAGTTTGGGTTCACCTAACTATGGCTACACCTTC. Amino acids: CASSLGSPNYGYTF.

This clonotype was seen repeatedly, ten times or more. The chain carries TRBV20-1 and TRBJ2-7; no clear D. Trimming removed 0 bases at V and 3 bases at J, with 9 bases between. Germline V gene data show CDR1 as DFQATT and CDR2 as SNEGSKA (reference sequence). The CDR3 extends over 13 amino acids. CDR3 nucleotide sequence: TGCAGTGCTAGAGACTTCGATCTCTACGAGCAGTACTTC. Its protein is CSARDFDLYEQYF.

This clonotype appeared many times. This chain connects TRBV11-2 to TRBJ2-1; the D is unclear. The CDR3 extends over 15 amino acids. Trimming left V 5 bases short and J 0 bases short, with 11 bases between. CDR1 SGHAT and CDR2 FQNNGV come from the germline V gene. The CDR3 loop reads CASSPLGGSYNEQFF. Written as DNA, the CDR3 is TGTGCCAGCAGCCCCTTGGGCGGCTCCTACAATGAGCAGTTCTTC.

Remarks on this clonotype: A much larger clone is a single base away; this may be a read error. The final CDR3 position lacks the conserved phenylalanine or tryptophan, pointing to a likely read error. The rearrangement links TRBV9 to TRBJ1-1; 9 bases match TRBD1. The J segment lost 0 bases and the V segment lost 6 bases, leaving 9 bases of the junction unmatched. Germline values: CDR1 SGDLS, CDR2 YYNGEE. The CDR3 sequence is 16 residues long. CDR3 nucleotide sequence: TGTGCCAGCACCCCCGGGACAGGGCTTATGAACACTGAAGCTTTCTCT. It yields the protein CASTPGTGLMNTEAFS.

In this sample, this clonotype turned up many times. This sequence joins TRBV5-6 and TRBJ1-4; D is uncertain. V was cut by 0 bases and J by 6 bases, with 12 bases left in between. The CDR3 spans 15 residues. CDR1 is SGHDT, CDR2 YYEEEE, per germline. The CDR3 here is CASSLERGKDEKLFF. CDR3 sequence (DNA): TGTGCCAGCAGCTTGGAGCGCGGGAAGGATGAAAAACTGTTTTTT.

This CDR3 is CAGAGQIQETQYF. DNA of the CDR3: TGTGCCGGAGCGGGACAGATACAAGAGACCCAGTACTTC. The chain recombines TRBV27 with TRBJ2-5, with D perhaps given as TRBD1 or TRBD2 (7 bases each). Looked up from germline, CDR1 is MNHEY and CDR2 is SMNVEV (reference sequence). The CDR3 has 13 amino acids. Trimming left V 11 bases short and J 2 bases short, with 15 bases between.

Ten or more counts support this clonotype. J is TRBJ1-6 and V is TRBV23-1; possible D gene TRBD1, 5 bases. TRBV23-1 is an ORF for which the function is uncertain. The germline V and J ends were trimmed by 0 bases and 2 bases, with 17 bases remaining between them. The CDR3 is made up of 19 amino acids. The DNA of the CDR3 is TGCGCCAGCAGTCAATCAAACGGCACGAGGGGAGCCTATAATTCACCCCTCCACTTT. Amino acid sequence: CASSQSNGTRGAYNSPLHF.

The table lists this clonotype with many counts. The genes are TRBV6-2 or TRBV6-3 and TRBJ2-3; 7 bases fit TRBD2. Trimming removed 8 bases from V and 2 bases from J; junction bases left unmatched: 7. Per germline, CDR1 MNHEY and CDR2 SVGEGT. The CDR3 extends over 14 amino acids. This CDR3 reads CASGASGLTDTQYF. The DNA for the CDR3 is TGTGCCAGCGGGGCTAGCGGACTCACAGATACGCAGTATTTT.

This clonotype was seen repeatedly, ten times or more. The V gene is TRBV12-3 or TRBV12-4, the J gene TRBJ2-3; D is unclear. The CDR3 is 15 amino acids. V was trimmed by 6 bases and J by 0 bases, leaving 13 bases between them. CDR3 coding DNA: TGTGCCAGCAGGATGTCGGCAGAAAGCACAGATACGCAGTATTTT. Residues: CASRMSAESTDTQYF.

This clonotype was observed many times. This rearrangement joins TRBV12-5 to TRBJ1-1, with a weak D call TRBD1 (6 bases). The V gene lost 3 bases and the J gene lost 8 bases, with 22 bases spanning the gap. The CDR3 consists of 16 residues. Germline V gene lookup returns CDR1 LGHNT and CDR2 FRNRAP. The CDR3 protein is CASGLGGEVGQREAFF. The CDR3 DNA reads as TGTGCTAGTGGTTTAGGGGGGGAGGTCGGGCAGCGGGAAGCTTTCTTT.

This clonotype was seen only a few times. DNA of the CDR3: TGTGCCAGCAGCTTCGCGACAGGGGGCTGGACCGGGGAGCTGTTTTTT. It specifies CASSFATGGWTGELFF. The chain links TRBV11-1 to TRBJ2-2, with 10 bases aligning to TRBD1. V dropped 3 bases and J dropped 5; count of bases not matched to a gene: 6. The germline V gene has CDR1 SGHAT and CDR2 FQDESV (reference sequence). The CDR3 sequence is 16 residues long.

This clonotype was picked up many times. The rearrangement joins TRBV27 to TRBJ1-1; the D gene is possibly TRBD1 (6 bases). This CDR3 comprises 14 residues. Trimming cost V 5 bases and J 4 bases, with 14 bases left between them. Per the germline V gene, CDR1 is MNHEY and CDR2 is SMNVEV (reference sequence). CDR3 amino acids: CASSAGARSTEAFF. In DNA, the CDR3 is TGTGCCAGCAGTGCAGGGGCGAGAAGCACTGAAGCTTTCTTT.

The sample holds a few counts of this clonotype. The chain links TRBV7-9 to TRBJ2-3; 10 positions agree with TRBD2. The germline gives CDR1 SEHNR, CDR2 FQNEAQ (reference sequence). The ends lost 6 bases at V and 4 bases at J; junction bases unmatched: 7. The CDR3 totals 15 residues. The DNA of the CDR3 is TGTGCCAGCAGAACTTCCGGGACTAGCGCAGATACGCAGTATTTT. This translates into CASRTSGTSADTQYF.

The chain combines TRBV7-9 with TRBJ1-4; 7 positions agree with TRBD1. Germline values: CDR1 SEHNR, CDR2 FQNEAQ (reference sequence). The CDR3 loop spans 17 amino acids. The V segment lost 4 bases and the J segment 4 bases; nucleotides outside the gene matches: 12. CDR3 loop: CASSSQGVWAINEKLFF. CDR3 bases: TGTGCCAGCAGCTCCCAGGGGGTTTGGGCAATTAATGAAAAACTGTTTTTT.

Remarks on this clonotype: A much more abundant neighbour one base away suggests this may be a read error. The V and J genes are TRBV27 and TRBJ2-7; 7 nucleotides agree with TRBD1. The CDR3 loop spans 13 amino acids. From germline, CDR1 is MNHEY and CDR2 SMNVEV (reference sequence). After removal of 8 bases from V and 2 bases from J, the junction contained 6 bases not matched to a gene. As DNA, the CDR3 is TGTGCCAGCGGTACCGGACAGGCCTACGAGCAGTACTTC. This gives the protein CASGTGQAYEQYF.

To note about this clonotype: A much larger clonotype is one base distant, so this may be a read error. The V gene is TRBV7-9, the J gene TRBJ2-6; tentative D call: TRBD1 (5 bases). Per the germline V gene, CDR1 is SEHNR and CDR2 is FQNEAQ (reference sequence). The CDR3 totals 17 residues. The chain's CDR3 is CASSLIQEYSEANVLTF. The CDR3 DNA reads TGTGCCAGCAGCTTAATACAGGAGTACTCTGAGGCCAACGTCCTGACTTTC.

This clonotype was seen at least ten times. The chain has TRBV3-1 and TRBJ1-1; D gene uncertain. V lost 1 base and J lost 3, with 6 bases in between. Per the germline V gene, CDR1 is LGHDT and CDR2 is YNNKEL (reference sequence). The CDR3 spans 13 residues. In DNA, the CDR3 is TGTGCCAGCAGCCAAGGGTTGGACACTGAAGCTTTCTTT. Translated, it gives CASSQGLDTEAFF.

This clonotype was counted only a few times. This chain joins TRBV11-2 and TRBJ2-3, with D perhaps matching TRBD2 (6 bases). Germline CDR1 and CDR2: SGHAT and FQNNGV. There are 16 residues in the CDR3. Deletions cut 5 bases from V and 2 bases from J, with 17 bases between. Written as DNA, the CDR3 is TGTGCCAGCAGCGAACCACTTAGCGGACCCACAGATACGCAGTATTTT. Its protein is CASSEPLSGPTDTQYF.

This clonotype turned up a few times. The V call is TRBV28, the J call TRBJ2-3; the match to TRBD2 covers 12 bases. Germline loops: CDR1 MDHEN, CDR2 SYDVKM. After removal of 4 bases from V and 4 bases from J, the junction contained 6 bases not matched to a gene. This CDR3 has 16 amino acids. DNA of the CDR3: TGTGCCAGCAGTTCCAGACTAGCGGGAGCTGCAGATACGCAGTATTTT. This translates into CASSSRLAGAADTQYF.

The chain couples TRBV9 to TRBJ2-2; the D is unclear. CDR1 and CDR2 (germline): SGDLS, YYNGEE. The CDR3 covers 18 residues. V lost 0 bases to trimming and J lost 0 bases, with 15 bases between them. CDR3 region: CASSVGATQETNTGELFF. The CDR3 DNA is TGTGCCAGCAGCGTAGGGGCCACGCAAGAAACGAACACCGGGGAGCTGTTTTTT.